This T cell receptor (beta chain) was recorded in a study of blood T cell repertoires in COVID-19. About the research overall: Sources were T cells, B-cell-depleted T cells, or PBMCs; the material itself was cDNA or gDNA.

Sequencing was performed with immunoSEQ multiplex PCR; in TCRdb, only in-frame clones are kept and a portion is missing. The sample has around 160,000 clones; 84% are singletons. The germline gives CDR1 SEHNR, CDR2 FQNEAQ (reference sequence). With 6 bases removed from V and 4 bases from J, the gap between germline ends came to 8 bases. The CDR3 spans 12 residues. V and J are TRBV7-9 and TRBJ2-3; possibly TRBD2 for D (6 bases). The sample was peripheral blood. The sequence derives from an elderly woman with acute or convalescent COVID-19. CDR3 protein: CASRGLSDTQYF. CDR3 in DNA: TGTGCCAGCAGGGGACTGTCAGATACGCAGTATTTT. The full variable domain, its missing parts supplied by reference TRBV7-9 and TRBJ2-3, is DTGVSQNPRHKITKRGQNVTFRCDPISEHNRLYWYRQTLGQGPEFLTYFQNEAQLEKSRLLSDRFSAERPKGSFSTLEIQRTEQGDSAMYLCASRGLSDTQYFGPGTRLTVL.